These 29 T cell receptor beta chains came from one sample sequenced in a study of blood T cell repertoires in COVID-19. Libraries were prepared by immunoSEQ multiplex PCR; TCRdb keeps only in-frame clonotypes and omits some of them. The table includes approximately 200,000 clones, roughly 84% detected once. The specimen sequenced was peripheral blood. These receptor sequences come from a middle-aged man with active or convalescent COVID-19.

The rearrangement uses TRBV5-8 and TRBJ1-1; 8 bases align to TRBD1. The CDR3 has 15 amino acids. The germline gives CDR1 SGHTS, CDR2 YDEGEE. With V trimmed by 1 base and J by 0 bases, 2 bases remained unmatched. The CDR3 is CASSLRQGMNTEAFF. DNA for the CDR3: TGTGCCAGCAGCTTGCGACAGGGGATGAACACTGAAGCTTTCTTT.

This clone came up once. The genes are TRBV19 and TRBJ1-6; 7 bases match TRBD1. The CDR3 contains 13 residues. The germline V gene has CDR1 LNHDA and CDR2 SQIVND (reference sequence). The trim removed 9 bases at V and 4 bases at J, leaving 3 bases unmatched. Written as DNA, the CDR3 is TGTGCCAGCCGGGACAGATATAATTCACCCCTCCACTTT. It specifies CASRDRYNSPLHF.

The CDR3 is CACGQSSYNEQFF. CDR3 sequence (DNA): TGTGCCTGCGGACAGTCATCTTACAATGAGCAGTTCTTC. The rearrangement joins TRBV6-5 to TRBJ2-1, with a possible D match to TRBD1 (6 bases). V was trimmed by 11 bases and J by 4 bases, leaving 15 bases between them. The CDR3 length is 13 residues. CDR1 is MNHEY and CDR2 is SVGAGI in the germline V gene.

The V and J genes are TRBV2 and TRBJ1-6; 8 nucleotides line up with TRBD1. V dropped 5 bases and J dropped 0; count of bases not matched to a gene: 9. The CDR3 sequence is 18 residues long. CDR1 and CDR2 (germline): SNHLY, FYNNEI. The CDR3 DNA reads TGTGCCAGCAGTCCCCAGGGGGCGCGATTCTCCTATAATTCACCCCTCCACTTT. Protein sequence: CASSPQGARFSYNSPLHF. The whole variable domain, filled in from reference TRBV2 and TRBJ1-6, reads EPEVTQTPSHQVTQMGQEVILRCVPISNHLYFYWYRQILGQKVEFLVSFYNNEISEKSEIFDDQFSVERPDGSNFTLKIRSTKLEDSAMYFCASSPQGARFSYNSPLHFGNGTRLTVT.

The chain is built from TRBV5-1 and TRBJ2-1, with 9 bases that match TRBD2. The CDR3 is 17 residues long. With V trimmed by 1 base and J by 7 bases, 12 bases remained unmatched. The germline V gene encodes CDR1 SGHRS and CDR2 YFSETQ. The CDR3 reads CASSLMGGSGRWNEQFF. Here the CDR3 DNA reads TGCGCCAGCAGCTTGATGGGGGGTAGCGGGAGATGGAATGAGCAGTTCTTC.

In this sample, this clone turned up many times. The rearrangement links TRBV5-1 to TRBJ1-2, with D possibly TRBD1 on 6 matching bases. V lost 3 bases and J lost 2, with 11 bases in between. The CDR3 is 14 residues long. The germline gives CDR1 SGHRS, CDR2 YFSETQ. CDR3 bases: TGCGCCAGCAGCTCTGGGACAAGGAACTATGGCTACACCTTC. Its protein is CASSSGTRNYGYTF. Together with reference TRBV5-1 and TRBJ1-2, the CDR3 gives the full variable domain: KAGVTQTPRYLIKTRGQQVTLSCSPISGHRSVSWYQQTPGQGLQFLFEYFSETQRNKGNFPGRFSGRQFSNSRSEMNVSTLELGDSALYLCASSSGTRNYGYTFGSGTRLTVV.

The chain carries TRBV28 and TRBJ1-6; D not certain. V lost 5 bases and J 8 bases, leaving 7 bases between the germline ends. This CDR3 region has 12 residues. CDR1 and CDR2 (germline): MDHEN, SYDVKM. The CDR3 coding sequence is TGTGCCAGCAGTGGTACATATTCACCCCTCCACTTT. It yields the protein CASSGTYSPLHF.

J is TRBJ1-2 and V is TRBV6-5; tentatively, D is TRBD1 (5 bases). V gave up 4 bases and J gave up 9 bases, with 18 bases separating them. Looked up from germline, CDR1 is MNHEY and CDR2 is SVGAGI. The CDR3 runs 14 residues. The CDR3, as DNA: TGTGCCAGCAGTTTGACAGCTCCTCCACCAAGCTACACCTTC. The encoded protein is CASSLTAPPPSYTF.

The chain couples TRBV9 to TRBJ2-3, with TRBD2 matching over 10 bases. V lost 0 bases and J lost 0; bases outside the gene matches: 4. CDR3 size: 17 residues. Per the germline V gene, CDR1 is SGDLS and CDR2 is YYNGEE. The CDR3 is CASSVAGTSVSTDTQYF. The CDR3 nucleotides are TGTGCCAGCAGCGTAGCAGGGACTAGCGTCAGCACAGATACGCAGTATTTT.

The CDR3 reads CASSLQGRNQPQHF. In DNA, the CDR3 is TGTGCCAGCAGTCTACAGGGAAGGAATCAGCCCCAGCATTTT. The chain couples TRBV2 to TRBJ1-5; D is perhaps TRBD1 (6 bases). CDR3 length equals 14 residues. Trimming pared 5 bases from V and 4 bases from J, leaving 12 bases between. Germline V gene lookup returns CDR1 SNHLY and CDR2 FYNNEI. Together with reference TRBV2 and TRBJ1-5, the CDR3 gives the full variable domain: EPEVTQTPSHQVTQMGQEVILRCVPISNHLYFYWYRQILGQKVEFLVSFYNNEISEKSEIFDDQFSVERPDGSNFTLKIRSTKLEDSAMYFCASSLQGRNQPQHFGDGTRLSIL.

Written as DNA, the CDR3 is TGCGCCAGCAGGACAGGGAGTATCACCGGGGAGCTGTTTTTT. Its translation: CASRTGSITGELFF. The V gene is TRBV5-1, the J gene TRBJ2-2, with 7 bases fitting TRBD1. Germline CDR1 and CDR2: SGHRS and YFSETQ. The CDR3 extends over 14 amino acids. With 5 bases clipped from V and 4 bases from J, the junction kept 5 bases outside the gene matches.

The rearrangement uses TRBV6-5 and TRBJ2-2; 9 bases fit TRBD2. From germline, CDR1 is MNHEY and CDR2 SVGAGI. CDR3 length: 16 amino acids. The J segment lost 4 bases and the V segment lost 2 bases, leaving 5 bases of the junction unmatched. The chain's CDR3 is CASSYTGGGGTGELFF. The DNA of the CDR3 is TGTGCCAGCAGTTACACGGGCGGGGGGGGCACCGGGGAGCTGTTTTTT.

This clone was counted once. The rearrangement links TRBV19 to TRBJ2-7, with D maybe TRBD1 (5 bases). The CDR3 runs to 12 residues. Germline CDR1 reads LNHDA; CDR2 reads SQIVND (reference sequence). The ends were cut back, 3 bases at V and 7 bases at J, with 10 bases in the middle. The CDR3 sequence is CASSIGATEQYF. The CDR3 nucleotides read TGTGCCAGTAGTATTGGGGCAACTGAGCAGTACTTC.

V gene TRBV6-1 combines with J gene TRBJ1-2, with TRBD1 matching over 9 bases. V trimming: 1 base; J trimming: 4 bases; junction bases outside the gene matches: 4. The CDR3 extends over 15 amino acids. Looked up from germline, CDR1 is MNHNS and CDR2 is SASEGT. CDR3 protein: CASSEGTGAFYGYTF. CDR3 bases: TGTGCCAGCAGTGAAGGGACAGGGGCTTTCTATGGCTACACCTTC.

This sequence joins TRBV28 and TRBJ1-2; no clear D. The CDR3 is made up of 13 amino acids. The V gene lost 2 bases and the J gene lost 3 bases, with 7 bases spanning the gap. The germline V gene has CDR1 MDHEN and CDR2 SYDVKM. CDR3 in amino acids: CASSLISDYGYTF. The CDR3, as DNA: TGTGCCAGCAGTTTAATCAGCGACTATGGCTACACCTTC.

The chain links TRBV7-2 to TRBJ1-4; D call uncertain. CDR3 size: 14 residues. V was pared by 5 bases and J by 1 base, with 8 bases between. Germline V gives CDR1 SGHTA, CDR2 FQGNSA. This CDR3 is CASSRRGTNEKLFF. The DNA for the CDR3 is TGTGCCAGCAGCAGACGGGGAACTAATGAAAAACTGTTTTTT. Together with reference TRBV7-2 and TRBJ1-4, the CDR3 gives the full variable domain: GAGVSQSPSNKVTEKGKDVELRCDPISGHTALYWYRQSLGQGLEFLIYFQGNSAPDKSGLPSDRFSAERTGGSVSTLTIQRTQQEDSAVYLCASSRRGTNEKLFFGSGTQLSVL.

This clone was picked up a small number of times. This chain connects TRBV7-6 to TRBJ1-5; D call uncertain. CDR1 and CDR2 (germline): SGHVS, FNYEAQ. The V end lost 5 bases, the J end lost 2 bases, and 16 bases lay between the germline ends. This CDR3 region has 16 residues. For the CDR3, the DNA is TGTGCCAGCAGCGAGTTTACGGGGTTGGGCAATCAGCCCCAGCATTTT. Amino acids: CASSEFTGLGNQPQHF.

V and J are TRBV28 and TRBJ2-5, with 11 positions matching TRBD1. This CDR3 is built from 15 residues. V lost 4 bases to trimming and J lost 4 bases; unmatched junction nucleotides: 5. Germline loops: CDR1 MDHEN, CDR2 SYDVKM. The CDR3 DNA reads as TGTGCCAGCAGTTCCCCCGGGACAGGGGGAGAGACCCAGTACTTC. Its protein is CASSSPGTGGETQYF.

With regard to this clone: An end of the junction does not agree with germline; a read error may underlie this. The chain couples TRBV18 to TRBJ1-6, with D uncertain. The germline CDR1 and CDR2 sequences are KGHSH and LQKENI. The CDR3 is 14 amino acids. CDR3 sequence reads: CASPPSSYNSPLHF. In DNA form, the CDR3 reads TGTGCCAGCCCACCGAGCTCCTATAATTCACCCCTCCACTTT.

The chain links TRBV19 to TRBJ2-5; D remains ambiguous. CDR1 and CDR2 (germline): LNHDA, SQIVND (reference sequence). The CDR3 is made up of 13 amino acids. V was cut by 6 bases and J by 7 bases, with 15 bases left in between. DNA for the CDR3: TGTGCCAGTAGCCTAGGTATCTTCGCGACCCAGTACTTC. Encoded protein: CASSLGIFATQYF.

The gene calls are TRBV5-1 and TRBJ2-3; 10 bases are shared with TRBD1. CDR1 is SGHRS, CDR2 YFSETQ, per germline. Trimming cost V 0 bases and J 4 bases; bases outside gene matches: 2. The CDR3 is 15 residues long. CDR3 nucleotides: TGCGCCAGCAGCTTGGAGGGACAGGGGCCAGATACGCAGTATTTT. Its protein product is CASSLEGQGPDTQYF. Full variable domain (remainder filled in from reference TRBV5-1 and TRBJ2-3): KAGVTQTPRYLIKTRGQQVTLSCSPISGHRSVSWYQQTPGQGLQFLFEYFSETQRNKGNFPGRFSGRQFSNSRSEMNVSTLELGDSALYLCASSLEGQGPDTQYFGPGTRLTVL.

This clone was counted a few times. This sample includes further DNA sequences coding for the same CDR3. J is TRBJ1-1 and V is TRBV29-1, with D possibly TRBD1 on 5 matching bases. The germline V gene has CDR1 SQVTM and CDR2 ANQGSEA. This CDR3 is 10 amino acids long. V was pared by 3 bases and J by 10 bases, with 9 bases between. DNA for the CDR3: TGCAGCGTTGAGGAAGGGGCAGCTTTCTTT. Its translation: CSVEEGAAFF.

In nucleotides, the CDR3 is TGTGCCACCCTGGGCCGGGCAGGGGGGAATAGTCAGCCCCAGCATTTT. Translating gives CATLGRAGGNSQPQHF. The rearrangement links TRBV19 to TRBJ1-5, with TRBD1 matching over 7 bases. CDR3 length equals 16 residues. Germline CDR1 and CDR2: LNHDA and SQIVND (reference sequence). The ends lost 10 bases at V and 6 bases at J; junction bases unmatched: 18. Supplemented by reference TRBV19 and TRBJ1-5, the full variable domain reads DGGITQSPKYLFRKEGQNVTLSCEQNLNHDAMYWYRQDPGQGLRLIYYSQIVNDFQKGDIAEGYSVSREKKESFPLTVTSAQKNPTAFYLCATLGRAGGNSQPQHFGDGTRLSIL.

The rearrangement joins TRBV6-1 to TRBJ2-3, with 7 bases lining up with TRBD1. Germline V gives CDR1 MNHNS, CDR2 SASEGT. Germline trimming cut 1 base from V and 1 base from J; bases unmatched to any gene: 5. This CDR3 has 16 amino acids. As DNA, the CDR3 is TGTGCCAGCAGTGAAGAAGGGACAGTACGCACAGATACGCAGTATTTT. This codes for CASSEEGTVRTDTQYF.

The CDR3 here is CASSPSSSYEQYF. CDR3 DNA sequence: TGTGCCAGCAGTCCATCGAGTTCCTACGAGCAGTACTTC. The gene calls are TRBV7-9 and TRBJ2-7, with D unclear. Germline-derived CDR1 and CDR2 are SEHNR and FQNEAQ (reference sequence). The V gene lost 6 bases and the J gene lost 1 base, with 10 bases spanning the gap. The CDR3 is 13 amino acids.

The V and J genes are TRBV9 and TRBJ1-2, with D possibly matching TRBD1 (5 bases). CDR1 and CDR2 (germline): SGDLS, YYNGEE. The CDR3 is 15 residues long. Trimming pared 0 bases from V and 0 bases from J, leaving 9 bases between. DNA of the CDR3: TGTGCCAGCAGCGTAGTAACAGGATCTAACTATGGCTACACCTTC. The encoded protein is CASSVVTGSNYGYTF.

This rearrangement joins TRBV7-3 to TRBJ2-5; D possibly corresponds to TRBD2 (5 bases). CDR3 length: 12 residues. Trimming took off 4 bases at V and 6 bases at J, with 9 bases between the two ends. Germline V gene data show CDR1 as SGHTA and CDR2 as FQGTGA. This chain's CDR3 is CASSSPGKTQYF. In DNA form, the CDR3 reads TGTGCCAGCAGCTCCCCGGGGAAGACCCAGTACTTC.

This chain links TRBV5-1 with TRBJ2-7, with 11 bases identical to TRBD1. This CDR3 is 15 amino acids long. Germline V lookup: CDR1 SGHRS, CDR2 YFSETQ. V shed 4 bases and J 3 bases; nucleotides not matched to a gene: 6. The CDR3 sequence is CASSPEDRGLYEQYF. The CDR3, as DNA: TGCGCCAGCAGCCCTGAGGACAGGGGGCTCTACGAGCAGTACTTC.

This clone appeared a few times. V gene TRBV19 combines with J gene TRBJ1-1, with D perhaps TRBD1 (5 bases). The CDR3 covers 17 residues. V was pared by 7 bases and J by 0 bases, with 21 bases between. Germline V lookup: CDR1 LNHDA, CDR2 SQIVND (reference sequence). The CDR3 region is CASTRLGMGGMNTEAFF. Written as DNA, the CDR3 is TGTGCCAGTACCCGCCTCGGAATGGGGGGAATGAACACTGAAGCTTTCTTT.